Below, one T cell receptor beta chain is given with its context. The repertoire was sequenced with immunoSEQ multiplex PCR; TCRdb's copy has only in-frame clones and lacks some. The sample holds about 370,000 clones, approximately 92% seen once. Cohort assignment relied on participant-reported clinical history. Each recovered donor of Cohort 3 presented with two negative PCRs, clearance, or symptom resolution. The data are from a study of blood T cell repertoires in COVID-19. Study-level information: Italy, Spain and the United States were the sources of the convalescent and acute COVID-19 samples. Sample material is recorded as cDNA or gDNA derived from T cells, B-cell-depleted T cells, or PBMCs.

V was clipped by 0 bases and J by 5 bases; unmatched bases: 4. Germline CDR1 is MDHEN and CDR2 is SYDVKM. CDR3 length equals 16 residues. This TCR derives from a man younger than 35 who had recovered from COVID-19. Specimen: PBMCs or T cells enriched from blood (not recorded which). The V gene is TRBV28, the J gene TRBJ1-1; 12 bases align to TRBD1. CDR3 amino acids: CASSLWGQGALTEAFF. The CDR3 DNA reads TGTGCCAGCAGTTTATGGGGACAGGGGGCGCTTACTGAAGCTTTCTTT.